This T cell receptor (beta chain) was recorded in a study of T-cell reconstitution after alpha-beta-depleted transplantation in children. Study results and limitations: The high TCRbeta diversity at day 60 in some patients came from surviving recipient T cells and thymic progenitors. It was newly produced T cells that mostly accounted for T-cell counts and diversity one year after transplant. Several hundred graft clones that had expanded were reportedly the source of alpha-beta T cells about two months after transplant.

About this clonotype itself: Its target is unknown. The CDR3 end shows no conserved phenylalanine or tryptophan, and so a read error is likely. No DNA is shown, since the ends of the CDR3 on it are uncertain; the CDR3 is the one TCRdb lists.

For TCRbeta, the library was prepared with unique molecular identifiers. One entry per CDR3 protein, called by TCRdb with MiXCR from the PCR reads. The data show about 200,000 distinct CDR3 sequences, with around 5.9% seen just once and 4.5% held by the top ten. The CDR3 length is 12 residues, termini included. The chain couples TRBV1 to TRBJ2-3; TRBD1 is the table's D call, not checked against the DNA. TRBV1 is listed as a pseudogene. The sequenced sample was PBMCs, obtained before TCRalphabeta/CD19-depleted stem cell transplant. This TCR was sampled from a girl under three years old with combined immunodeficiency, due to receive a stem cell transplant. The CDR3 protein is CTSSRDTDTQYY.